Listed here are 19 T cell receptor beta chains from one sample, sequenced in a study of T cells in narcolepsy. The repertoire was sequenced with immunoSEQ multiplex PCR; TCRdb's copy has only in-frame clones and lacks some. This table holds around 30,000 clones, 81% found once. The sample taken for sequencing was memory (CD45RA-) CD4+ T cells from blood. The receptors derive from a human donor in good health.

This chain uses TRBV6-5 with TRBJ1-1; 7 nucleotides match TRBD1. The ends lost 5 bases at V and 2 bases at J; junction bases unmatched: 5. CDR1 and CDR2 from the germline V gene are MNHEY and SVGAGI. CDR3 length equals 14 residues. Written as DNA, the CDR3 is TGTGCCAGCAGTCGACAGGGCGACAACACTGAAGCTTTCTTT. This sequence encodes CASSRQGDNTEAFF.

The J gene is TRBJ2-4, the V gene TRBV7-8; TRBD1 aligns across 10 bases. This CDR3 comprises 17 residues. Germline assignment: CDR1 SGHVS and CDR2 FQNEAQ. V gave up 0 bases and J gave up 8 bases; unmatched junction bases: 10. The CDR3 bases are TGTGCCAGCAGCTTAGCGACGAGGGGGACAGGGGCGGACATTCAGTACTTC. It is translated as CASSLATRGTGADIQYF.

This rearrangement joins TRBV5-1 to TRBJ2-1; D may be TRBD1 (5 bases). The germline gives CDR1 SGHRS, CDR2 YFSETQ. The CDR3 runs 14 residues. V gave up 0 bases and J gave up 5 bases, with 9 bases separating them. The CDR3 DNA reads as TGCGCCAGCAGCTTGGGACAGTCCAACAATGAGCAGTTCTTC. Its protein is CASSLGQSNNEQFF.

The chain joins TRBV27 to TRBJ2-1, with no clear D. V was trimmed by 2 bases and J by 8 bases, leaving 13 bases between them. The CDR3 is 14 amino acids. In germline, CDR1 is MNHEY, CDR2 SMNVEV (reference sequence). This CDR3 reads CASSLEVRAHEQFF. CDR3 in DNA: TGTGCCAGCAGTTTAGAGGTCCGGGCCCATGAGCAGTTCTTC.

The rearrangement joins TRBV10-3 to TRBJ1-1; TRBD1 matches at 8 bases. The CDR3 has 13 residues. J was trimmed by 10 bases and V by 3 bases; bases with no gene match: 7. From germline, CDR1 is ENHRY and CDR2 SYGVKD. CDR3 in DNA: TGTGCCATCAGTGATGACCAGGGGGCTGTAGCTTTCTTT. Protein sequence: CAISDDQGAVAFF.

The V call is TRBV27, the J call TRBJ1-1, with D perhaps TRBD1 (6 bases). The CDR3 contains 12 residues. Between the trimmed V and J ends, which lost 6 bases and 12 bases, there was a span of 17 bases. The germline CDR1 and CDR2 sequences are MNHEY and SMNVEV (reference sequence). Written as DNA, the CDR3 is TGTGCCAGCAGCCTGACAGGTCAGGGGTCTTTCTTT. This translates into CASSLTGQGSFF.

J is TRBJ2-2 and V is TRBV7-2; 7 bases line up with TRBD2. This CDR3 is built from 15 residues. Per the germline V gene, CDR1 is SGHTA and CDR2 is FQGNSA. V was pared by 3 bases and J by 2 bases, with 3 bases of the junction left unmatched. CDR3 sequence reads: CASSLTSLNTGELFF. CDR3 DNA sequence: TGTGCCAGCAGCTTGACTAGCTTAAACACCGGGGAGCTGTTTTTT.

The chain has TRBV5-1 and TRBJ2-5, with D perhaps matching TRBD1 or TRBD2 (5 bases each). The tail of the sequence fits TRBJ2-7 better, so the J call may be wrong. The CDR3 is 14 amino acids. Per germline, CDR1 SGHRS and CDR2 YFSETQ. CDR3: CASSPAGSAYEQYF. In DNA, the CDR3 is TGCGCCAGCAGCCCGGCAGGGAGTGCCTACGAGCAGTACTTC.

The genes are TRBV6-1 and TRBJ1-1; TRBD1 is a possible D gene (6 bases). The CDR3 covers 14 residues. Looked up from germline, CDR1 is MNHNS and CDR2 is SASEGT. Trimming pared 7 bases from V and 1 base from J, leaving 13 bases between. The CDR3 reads CASTHRAANTEAFF. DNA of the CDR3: TGTGCCAGCACACACAGGGCGGCGAACACTGAAGCTTTCTTT.

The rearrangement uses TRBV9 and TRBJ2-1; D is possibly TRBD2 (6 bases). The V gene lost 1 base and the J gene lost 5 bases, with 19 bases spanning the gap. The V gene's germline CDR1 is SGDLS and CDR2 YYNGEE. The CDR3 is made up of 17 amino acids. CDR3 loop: CASSVFDSGTLNNEQFF. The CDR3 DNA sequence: TGTGCCAGCAGCGTATTCGATTCAGGGACTCTAAACAATGAGCAGTTCTTC. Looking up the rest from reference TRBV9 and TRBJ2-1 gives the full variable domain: DSGVTQTPKHLITATGQRVTLRCSPRSGDLSVYWYQQSLDQGLQFLIQYYNGEERAKGNILERFSAQQFPDLHSELNLSSLELGDSALYFCASSVFDSGTLNNEQFFGPGTRLTVL.

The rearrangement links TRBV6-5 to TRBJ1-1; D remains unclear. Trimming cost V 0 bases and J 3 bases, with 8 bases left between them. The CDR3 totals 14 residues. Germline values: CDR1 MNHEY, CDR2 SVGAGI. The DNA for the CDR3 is TGTGCCAGCAGTTACTCAACAGAGTACACTGAAGCTTTCTTT. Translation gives CASSYSTEYTEAFF.

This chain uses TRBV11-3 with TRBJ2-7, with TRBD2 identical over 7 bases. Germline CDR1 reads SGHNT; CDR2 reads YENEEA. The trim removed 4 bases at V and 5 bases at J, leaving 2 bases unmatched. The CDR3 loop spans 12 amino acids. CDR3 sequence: CASSSGTNEQYF. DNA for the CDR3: TGTGCCAGCAGCTCCGGGACTAACGAGCAGTACTTC.

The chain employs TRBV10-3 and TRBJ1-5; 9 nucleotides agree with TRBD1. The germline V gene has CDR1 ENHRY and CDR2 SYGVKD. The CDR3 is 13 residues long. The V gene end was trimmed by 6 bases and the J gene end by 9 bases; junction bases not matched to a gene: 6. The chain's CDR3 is CAISGTGSGPQHF. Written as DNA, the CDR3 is TGTGCCATCAGCGGGACAGGGTCAGGGCCCCAGCATTTT.

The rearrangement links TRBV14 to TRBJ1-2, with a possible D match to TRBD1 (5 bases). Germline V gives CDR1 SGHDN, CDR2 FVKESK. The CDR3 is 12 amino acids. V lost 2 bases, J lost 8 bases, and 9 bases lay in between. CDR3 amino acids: CASSQNRQGYTF. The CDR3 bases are TGTGCCAGCAGCCAAAACAGGCAGGGCTACACCTTC.

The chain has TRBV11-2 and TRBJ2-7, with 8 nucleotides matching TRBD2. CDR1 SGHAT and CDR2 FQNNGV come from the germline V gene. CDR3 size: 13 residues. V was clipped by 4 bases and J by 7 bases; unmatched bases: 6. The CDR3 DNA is TGTGCCAGCAGCTCCGCCTTAGCGGGAGAGCAGTACTTC. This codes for CASSSALAGEQYF.

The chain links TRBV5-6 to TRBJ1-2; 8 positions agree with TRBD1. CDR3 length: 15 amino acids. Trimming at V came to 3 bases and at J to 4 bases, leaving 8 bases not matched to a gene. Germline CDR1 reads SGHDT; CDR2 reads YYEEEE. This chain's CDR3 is CASSSPGTGGYGYTF. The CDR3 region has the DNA TGTGCCAGCAGCTCCCCCGGGACAGGAGGCTATGGCTACACCTTC.

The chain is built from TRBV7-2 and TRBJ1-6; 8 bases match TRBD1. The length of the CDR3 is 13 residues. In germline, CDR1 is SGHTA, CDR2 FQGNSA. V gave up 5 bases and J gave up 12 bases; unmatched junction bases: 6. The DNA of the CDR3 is TGTGCCAGCAGCCCCCAGACAGGGGAACCCCTCCACTTT. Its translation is CASSPQTGEPLHF.

The CDR3: CASSRGTGSYEQYF. The CDR3 DNA sequence: TGTGCCAGCAGCCGGGGGACAGGATCCTACGAGCAGTACTTC. This chain connects TRBV6-1 to TRBJ2-7; 8 bases agree with TRBD1. V lost 6 bases, J lost 1 base, and 5 bases stayed unmatched. The CDR3 consists of 14 residues. The germline CDR1 and CDR2 sequences are MNHNS and SASEGT.

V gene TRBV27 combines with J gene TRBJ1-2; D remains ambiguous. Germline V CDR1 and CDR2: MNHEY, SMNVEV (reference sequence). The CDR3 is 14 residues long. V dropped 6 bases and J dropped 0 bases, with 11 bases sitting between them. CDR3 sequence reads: CASRSSGANYGYTF. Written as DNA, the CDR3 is TGTGCCAGCAGGAGTTCGGGAGCTAACTATGGCTACACCTTC.